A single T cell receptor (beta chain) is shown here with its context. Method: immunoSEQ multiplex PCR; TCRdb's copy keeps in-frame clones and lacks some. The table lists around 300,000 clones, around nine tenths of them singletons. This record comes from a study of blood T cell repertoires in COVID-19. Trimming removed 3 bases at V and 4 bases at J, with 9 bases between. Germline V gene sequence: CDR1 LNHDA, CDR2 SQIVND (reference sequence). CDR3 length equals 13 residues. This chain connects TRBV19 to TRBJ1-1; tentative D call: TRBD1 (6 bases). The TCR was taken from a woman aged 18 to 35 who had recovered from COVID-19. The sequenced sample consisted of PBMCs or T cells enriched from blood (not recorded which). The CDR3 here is CASSITGITEAFF. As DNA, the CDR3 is TGTGCCAGTAGTATCACAGGGATCACTGAAGCTTTCTTT.